The rows below give T cell receptor beta chains drawn from one sample of a study of shared clonotypes between healthy human individuals. Using immunoSEQ multiplex PCR, the repertoire was profiled, and TCRdb retains in-frame clones only, with some absent. The data hold approximately 740,000 clones, with more than 85% observed a single time. Input material: naive CD8+ T cells sorted from blood. Source of these receptors: a man aged 25 to 45 in good health. Each CDR3 is given without its conserved first and last residue.

CDR3 length: 13; V gene: TRBV27; CDR3 protein: ASSPGLGRNNEQF
CDR3 length: 13; V gene: TRBV10-1; CDR3 protein: ASSSDSGVYNEQF
CDR3 length: 9; V gene: TRBV29-1; CDR3 protein: SVEINTEAF
CDR3 length: 15; V gene: TRBV27; CDR3 protein: ASSKTWGQGAGNTIY
CDR3 length: 12; V gene: TRBV7-9; CDR3 protein: ASRSGTGNYGYT
CDR3 length: 11; V gene: TRBV10-1; CDR3 protein: ASTGILGDEQF
CDR3 length: 12; V gene: TRBV11-2; CDR3 protein: ASSFRTGRQTQY
CDR3 length: 14; V gene: TRBV28; CDR3 protein: ASSLMLGGRFTEAF
CDR3 length: 15; V gene: TRBV9; CDR3 protein: ASSLTSGTTLYNEQF
CDR3 length: 16; V gene: TRBV7-9; CDR3 protein: ASSSRSDLPPSKNIQY
CDR3 length: 10; V gene: TRBV9; CDR3 protein: ASSAVTAGYT
CDR3 length: 13; V gene: TRBV19; CDR3 protein: ASSIAADLTYEQY
CDR3 length: 13; V gene: TRBV6-1; CDR3 protein: ASKEWHSASYEQY
CDR3 length: 9; V gene: TRBV7-9; CDR3 protein: ASMLGTEAF
CDR3 length: 12; V gene: TRBV15; CDR3 protein: ATSGWDSQKTQY
CDR3 length: 11; V gene: TRBV29-1; CDR3 protein: SVEDPLSDTQY
CDR3 length: 13; V gene: TRBV19; CDR3 protein: ASKGSGSHTDTQY
CDR3 length: 18; V gene: TRBV21-1; CDR3 protein: ASSKEPTGGEGLLSYIQY
CDR3 length: 12; V gene: TRBV7-9; CDR3 protein: ASSLVARENEQF
CDR3 length: 14; V gene: TRBV7-9; CDR3 protein: ASSSSFGTGIYEQY
CDR3 length: 12; V gene: TRBV10-1; CDR3 protein: ASSHTESTDTQY
CDR3 length: 11; V gene: TRBV5-4; CDR3 protein: ASSGAEDYEQY
CDR3 length: 13; V gene: TRBV11-2; CDR3 protein: ASSLGAGEAYEQY
CDR3 length: 11; V gene: TRBV5-1; CDR3 protein: ASSGDSDYGYT
CDR3 length: 13; V gene: TRBV29-1; CDR3 protein: SVVSAVGTNYGYT
CDR3 length: 10; V gene: TRBV29-1; CDR3 protein: SVEDRGYEQY
CDR3 length: 13; V gene: TRBV7-9; CDR3 protein: ASSPPQGGYNEQF
CDR3 length: 13; V gene: TRBV30; CDR3 protein: AWTRGDLRTDTQY
CDR3 length: 12; V gene: TRBV4-2; CDR3 protein: ASTLAGGVTEQF
CDR3 length: 15; V gene: TRBV4-3; CDR3 protein: ASSQDWASATNEKLF
CDR3 length: 13; V gene: TRBV5-1; CDR3 protein: ASSYYEMGEHEQY
CDR3 length: 11; V gene: TRBV28; CDR3 protein: ASSYRGLETQY
CDR3 length: 12; V gene: TRBV5-4; CDR3 protein: ASSLAGASYEQY
CDR3 length: 14; V gene: TRBV7-9; CDR3 protein: ASSLVAGGPGDTQY
CDR3 length: 12; V gene: TRBV7-9; CDR3 protein: ASSSEDRVYEQY
CDR3 length: 12; V gene: TRBV7-9; CDR3 protein: ASSFGGQGYEQY
CDR3 length: 12; V gene: TRBV5-5; CDR3 protein: ASSLAGGQNEQY
CDR3 length: 11; V gene: TRBV6-1; CDR3 protein: AITGPAYYEQY
CDR3 length: 15; V gene: TRBV7-6; CDR3 protein: ASSLEGSSGITDTQY
CDR3 length: 14; V gene: TRBV4-1; CDR3 protein: ASSQHSGSRVDTQY
CDR3 length: 13; V gene: TRBV28; CDR3 protein: ASSLGGRENEKLF
CDR3 length: 10; V gene: TRBV2; CDR3 protein: ASRGGRRGQY
CDR3 length: 12; V gene: TRBV7-2; CDR3 protein: ASSSHTGAQPQH
CDR3 length: 13; V gene: TRBV7-9; CDR3 protein: ASSSRTGEQEKLF
CDR3 length: 13; V gene: TRBV6-1; CDR3 protein: ASSGGEYSNQPQH
CDR3 length: 12; V gene: TRBV9; CDR3 protein: ASSVRGGHYEQY
CDR3 length: 12; V gene: TRBV7-3; CDR3 protein: ASSITGVEDTQY
CDR3 length: 12; V gene: TRBV5-1; CDR3 protein: ASSLGTGNYEQF
CDR3 length: 12; V gene: TRBV6-1; CDR3 protein: ASSAGVRSYEQY
CDR3 length: 12; V gene: TRBV15; CDR3 protein: ATSSRLAGDEQY
CDR3 length: 11; V gene: TRBV27; CDR3 protein: ASSRSRVQPQH
CDR3 length: 11; V gene: TRBV25-1; CDR3 protein: ASRDRGGYEQY
CDR3 length: 14; V gene: TRBV7-9; CDR3 protein: ASSPTGTSSYNEQF
CDR3 length: 15; V gene: TRBV9; CDR3 protein: ASSTSPRQGQYNEQF
CDR3 length: 13; V gene: TRBV28; CDR3 protein: ASSSAGFSNQPQH
CDR3 length: 12; V gene: TRBV7-9; CDR3 protein: ASSSADRAYEQY
CDR3 length: 13; V gene: TRBV4-1; CDR3 protein: ASSPRSGSNQPQH